The 14 T cell receptor beta chains in this list originate from one sample, sequenced in a study of cytomegalovirus exposure and HLA in healthy donors. PCR involved 60 Vbeta and 13 Jbeta primers. Assay: immunoSEQ multiplex PCR; the TCRdb copy retains only in-frame clones and omits some. The top ten hold 1.5% to 2% of the sample, which has 150,000 or so clones, roughly 66% seen once. Sequencing was done on a sample of PBMCs. The receptors were sampled from a woman aged 18-29 years in good health and CMV-seronegative.

The rearrangement uses TRBV27 and TRBJ1-1, with 11 bases fitting TRBD1. The germline V gene encodes CDR1 MNHEY and CDR2 SMNVEV (reference sequence). V lost 2 bases, J lost 4 bases, and 12 bases stayed unmatched. This CDR3 contains 18 residues. CDR3 amino acids: CASSLGIRDRGIVTEAFF. In DNA, the CDR3 is TGTGCCAGCAGTTTAGGAATCCGGGACAGGGGGATAGTCACTGAAGCTTTCTTT.

The CDR3 DNA is TGTGCCAGCAGCTCGGACTACCAAGAGACCCAGTACTTC. Translated, it gives CASSSDYQETQYF. The chain carries TRBV5-4 and TRBJ2-5, with a possible D match to TRBD2 (5 bases). The CDR3 runs 13 residues. In germline, CDR1 is SGHNT, CDR2 YYREEE (reference sequence). V lost 3 bases to trimming and J lost 0 bases, with 6 bases between them.

This sequence joins TRBV30 and TRBJ1-1, with D possibly TRBD1 on 6 matching bases. CDR3 length equals 13 residues. Germline assignment: CDR1 GTSNPN and CDR2 SVGIG (reference sequence). V dropped 3 bases and J dropped 1 base, with 9 bases sitting between them. The CDR3 DNA sequence: TGTGCCTGGAGGACAGGAGCGAACACTGAAGCTTTCTTT. Residues: CAWRTGANTEAFF.

The J gene is TRBJ2-1, the V gene TRBV15; D uncertain. V was trimmed by 3 bases and J by 8 bases, leaving 14 bases between them. The CDR3 loop spans 14 amino acids. Germline-derived CDR1 and CDR2 are LNHNV and YYDKDF (reference sequence). CDR3 sequence (DNA): TGTGCCACCAGCAGTAACGAGCTTCGGGATGAGCAGTTCTTC. Residues: CATSSNELRDEQFF.

Only one count was recorded for this clone. This sequence joins TRBV6-1 and TRBJ2-5, with 8 bases aligning to TRBD1. V shed 5 bases and J 5 bases; nucleotides not matched to a gene: 7. CDR1 is MNHNS and CDR2 is SASEGT in the germline V gene. The CDR3 runs 14 residues. CDR3 DNA: TGTGCCAGCAGTCCAGGACAGGGCTGGGAGACCCAGTACTTC. Residues: CASSPGQGWETQYF.

This chain connects TRBV10-3 to TRBJ1-4; D perhaps matches TRBD1 (6 bases). CDR1 is ENHRY, CDR2 SYGVKD, per germline. This CDR3 has 12 residues. Trimming left V 10 bases short and J 4 bases short, with 10 bases between. CDR3 residues: CATRGDNEKLFF. CDR3 bases: TGTGCCACCAGGGGCGATAATGAAAAACTGTTTTTT.

A few counts support this clone. The chain links TRBV2 to TRBJ1-4, with TRBD1 matching 9 bases. The CDR3 is made up of 13 amino acids. The V gene end was trimmed by 6 bases and the J gene end by 9 bases; junction bases not matched to a gene: 5. Looked up from germline, CDR1 is SNHLY and CDR2 is FYNNEI. Here the CDR3 DNA reads TGTGCCAGCAGCCGGGACAGGGAGAAAAAACTGTTTTTT. Translated: CASSRDREKKLFF. The whole variable domain, remainder taken from reference TRBV2 and TRBJ1-4, is EPEVTQTPSHQVTQMGQEVILRCVPISNHLYFYWYRQILGQKVEFLVSFYNNEISEKSEIFDDQFSVERPDGSNFTLKIRSTKLEDSAMYFCASSRDREKKLFFGSGTQLSVL.

The V gene is TRBV7-9, the J gene TRBJ1-2; the D gene is possibly TRBD1 (5 bases). Trimming took 5 bases from V and 5 from J, leaving 12 bases between them. The CDR3 has 13 amino acids. The germline gives CDR1 SEHNR, CDR2 FQNEAQ (reference sequence). The CDR3 sequence: CASSKGAPYGYTF. In DNA, the CDR3 is TGTGCCAGCAGCAAAGGGGCCCCTTATGGCTACACCTTC.

V gene TRBV19 combines with J gene TRBJ1-5, with 8 nucleotides matching TRBD1. The junction had 12 bases not matched to a gene; V was cut back by 7 bases and J by 7 bases. The CDR3 runs 15 residues. Germline CDR1 and CDR2: LNHDA and SQIVND (reference sequence). CDR3 amino acids: CASTPGAGGYQPQHF. In DNA form, the CDR3 reads TGTGCCAGTACCCCCGGGGCAGGGGGCTACCAGCCCCAGCATTTT.

This clone was counted between two and nine times. V and J are TRBV18 and TRBJ2-7, with D unclear. Trimming pared 3 bases from V and 2 bases from J, leaving 5 bases between. There are 12 residues in the CDR3. Germline lookup yields CDR1 KGHSH and CDR2 LQKENI. The chain's CDR3 is CASSPSAYEQYF. CDR3 DNA sequence: TGTGCCAGCTCACCGTCGGCCTACGAGCAGTACTTC.

V usage is TRBV4-3 and J usage is TRBJ2-3; no reliable D call. Trimming left V 2 bases short and J 1 base short, with 7 bases between. The CDR3 is 14 amino acids. Germline V gene sequence: CDR1 LGHNA, CDR2 YSLEER. Written as DNA, the CDR3 is TGCGCCAGCAGCCAACGGGTTGGCACAGATACGCAGTATTTT. It specifies CASSQRVGTDTQYF.

The chain has TRBV7-6 and TRBJ1-2; 7 nucleotides align to TRBD1. The germline V gene encodes CDR1 SGHVS and CDR2 FNYEAQ. The CDR3 runs to 16 residues. V was clipped by 3 bases and J by 5 bases; unmatched bases: 12. CDR3 nucleotide sequence: TGTGCCAGCAGCTTCGGACGGACAGGCGGTACTTATGGCTACACCTTC. Protein: CASSFGRTGGTYGYTF.

This clone has a handful of counts. The chain couples TRBV28 to TRBJ1-2, with 9 bases lining up with TRBD1. Germline CDR1 reads MDHEN; CDR2 reads SYDVKM. J was trimmed by 5 bases and V by 2 bases; bases with no gene match: 0. The CDR3 sequence is 13 residues long. Written as DNA, the CDR3 is TGTGCCAGCAGTTTAGGACAGGGGTATGGCTACACCTTC. Its protein product is CASSLGQGYGYTF.

The V gene is TRBV21-1, the J gene TRBJ2-7; the table's TRBD1 call for D was not verified on the DNA. TRBV21-1 is recorded as a pseudogene. This CDR3 is 19 amino acids long. The CDR3 DNA reads TGTGCCAGCAGCAAAGAAAGACCCCCGAGACAAAGCTCAGCTTACGAGCAGTACGTC. This translates into CASSKERPPRQSSAYEQYV.